What follows are 20 T cell receptor beta chains derived from one specimen sequenced in a study of a mutant IDH1 vaccine in newly diagnosed glioma. Libraries were prepared by immunoSEQ multiplex PCR; TCRdb keeps only in-frame clonotypes and omits some of them. The sample includes more than 50,000 clones, 80% to 90% of them seen just once. Time point here: baseline, week 1 (first vaccination visit). Treatment meaning: pre-vaccination baseline after standard-of-care therapy. Sample: PBMCs, taken from a glioma patient treated with radiotherapy, temozolomide or both. These receptors all stem from a man aged 25-40 years with glioma.

The chain couples TRBV4-2 to TRBJ1-6; unclear D gene. CDR3 size: 13 residues. The germline V and J ends were trimmed by 1 base and 7 bases, with 5 bases remaining between them. Germline V lookup: CDR1 LGHNA, CDR2 YNFKEQ. The CDR3 region has the DNA TGTGCCAGCAGCCAAGTGGAGAATTCACCCCTCCACTTT. Its translation: CASSQVENSPLHF.

The chain combines TRBV5-4 with TRBJ1-5; D uncertain. Trimming cost V 0 bases and J 0 bases, with 16 bases left between them. Germline-derived CDR1 and CDR2 are SGHNT and YYREEE (reference sequence). The CDR3 spans 18 residues. The CDR3 coding sequence is TGTGCCAGCAGCTTGGAATGGCGTATTCTCCCTAGCAATCAGCCCCAGCATTTT. Amino acids: CASSLEWRILPSNQPQHF.

This sequence joins TRBV5-1 and TRBJ1-5, with TRBD1 matching over 8 bases. The CDR3 is 15 residues long. The V gene's germline CDR1 is SGHRS and CDR2 YFSETQ. Trimming took 4 bases from V and 6 from J; bases not matched to a gene: 9. For the CDR3, the DNA is TGCGCCAGCAGCGCCACGGGACAGGAGGGTCAGCCCCAGCATTTT. Translating gives CASSATGQEGQPQHF. The whole variable domain, remainder taken from reference TRBV5-1 and TRBJ1-5, is KAGVTQTPRYLIKTRGQQVTLSCSPISGHRSVSWYQQTPGQGLQFLFEYFSETQRNKGNFPGRFSGRQFSNSRSEMNVSTLELGDSALYLCASSATGQEGQPQHFGDGTRLSIL.

This chain joins TRBV6-1 and TRBJ1-4; no clear D. V lost 8 bases, J lost 8 bases, and 15 bases lay in between. The CDR3 contains 13 residues. CDR1 and CDR2 from the germline V gene are MNHNS and SASEGT. CDR3 sequence: CASGWARVEKLFF. The CDR3 nucleotides are TGTGCCAGCGGTTGGGCCCGGGTCGAAAAACTGTTTTTT.

The gene calls are TRBV7-7 and TRBJ1-3; D gene ambiguous. The CDR3 spans 12 residues. V was cut by 5 bases and J by 8 bases, with 10 bases left in between. The germline gives CDR1 SSHAT, CDR2 FNYEAQ (reference sequence). This chain's CDR3 is CASSPYSYTIYF. CDR3 coding DNA: TGTGCCAGCAGCCCATATAGTTACACCATATATTTT.

V and J are TRBV27 and TRBJ1-5, with 8 positions matching TRBD1. CDR1 is MNHEY, CDR2 SMNVEV, per germline (reference sequence). The CDR3 is 15 amino acids. V trimming: 5 bases; J trimming: 4 bases; junction bases outside the gene matches: 7. CDR3 sequence: CASSPRQGPNQPQHF. The CDR3 DNA reads as TGTGCCAGCAGTCCCCGACAGGGGCCGAATCAGCCCCAGCATTTT.

This chain joins TRBV6-5 and TRBJ2-3; 7 bases align to TRBD1. The germline V gene has CDR1 MNHEY and CDR2 SVGAGI. The CDR3 is 16 residues long. V lost 0 bases and J lost 3; bases outside the gene matches: 6. DNA for the CDR3: TGTGCCAGCAGTTACTCCGACAGGGAAGTGACAGATACGCAGTATTTT. Its protein is CASSYSDREVTDTQYF.

Of note for this clone: The junction and the germline gene differ at one end; a read error may be behind it. The rearrangement links TRBV11-2 to TRBJ2-7; 9 nucleotides agree with TRBD2. From germline, CDR1 is SGHAT and CDR2 FQNNGV. CDR3 length equals 16 residues. The CDR3 nucleotides read TGTGCCAGCAGCTCGGTGGGGGCTAGCGGGGCCTACGGGCAGTACTTC. This sequence encodes CASSSVGASGAYGQYF. The entire variable domain, with the rest obtained from reference TRBV11-2 and TRBJ2-7, is as follows: EAGVAQSPRYKIIEKRQSVAFWCNPISGHATLYWYQQILGQGPKLLIQFQNNGVVDDSQLPKDRFSAERLKGVDSTLKIQPAKLEDSAVYLCASSSVGASGAYGQYFGPGTRLTVT.

The V gene is TRBV2, the J gene TRBJ1-2; D unclear. Germline CDR1 reads SNHLY; CDR2 reads FYNNEI. V lost 0 bases and J lost 4, with 15 bases in between. The CDR3 has 16 residues. DNA for the CDR3: TGTGCCAGCAGTGAAGCCGGGTACACAACCTCCTATGGCTACACCTTC. Translation gives CASSEAGYTTSYGYTF.

V and J are TRBV19 and TRBJ1-2; D is ambiguous. V shed 6 bases and J shed 2 bases, with 10 bases lying between them. The length of the CDR3 is 13 residues. Germline values: CDR1 LNHDA, CDR2 SQIVND (reference sequence). The CDR3 loop is CASSQTGNYGYTF. The CDR3 DNA reads TGTGCCAGTAGCCAAACCGGGAACTATGGCTACACCTTC.

The chain employs TRBV6-1 and TRBJ2-7; unclear D gene. Germline CDR1 reads MNHNS; CDR2 reads SASEGT. Deletions cut 8 bases from V and 0 bases from J, with 14 bases between. This CDR3 comprises 14 residues. For the CDR3, the DNA is TGTGCCAGCGATAGGACGGTAAGCTCCTACGAGCAGTACTTC. It codes for CASDRTVSSYEQYF.

The chain employs TRBV2 and TRBJ1-5; D remains unclear. V shed 1 base and J shed 3 bases, with 7 bases lying between them. This CDR3 contains 14 residues. Germline V CDR1 and CDR2: SNHLY, FYNNEI. The CDR3 DNA reads as TGTGCCAGCAGTGAAGGGCAGAACAATCAGCCCCAGCATTTT. It encodes CASSEGQNNQPQHF.

The rearrangement uses TRBV28 and TRBJ2-2; D perhaps matches TRBD2 (5 bases). This CDR3 region has 18 residues. The germline V gene has CDR1 MDHEN and CDR2 SYDVKM. Between the trimmed V and J ends, which lost 6 bases and 4 bases, there was a span of 24 bases. The DNA for the CDR3 is TGTGCCAGCAGCTATGATAAGCGCCGGGCCCGGGGCACCGGGGAGCTGTTTTTT. It codes for CASSYDKRRARGTGELFF.

The chain links TRBV2 to TRBJ1-5; the D gene is possibly TRBD1 (5 bases). Deletions cut 3 bases from V and 3 bases from J, with 18 bases between. Germline V lookup: CDR1 SNHLY, CDR2 FYNNEI. CDR3 length: 17 amino acids. CDR3 nucleotides: TGTGCCAGCAGTGAGAGGAGGGGATGGGGAAACAATCAGCCCCAGCATTTT. Translated, it gives CASSERRGWGNNQPQHF.

The rearrangement joins TRBV25-1 to TRBJ1-2, with 10 nucleotides matching TRBD1. The CDR3 length is 14 residues. Germline CDR1 is MGHDK and CDR2 is SYGVNS. V was pared by 4 bases and J by 8 bases, with 7 bases of the junction left unmatched. The CDR3 is CASSGPGTGAGYTF. Written as DNA, the CDR3 is TGTGCCAGCAGTGGGCCCGGGACAGGGGCCGGCTACACCTTC.

The V gene is TRBV5-6, the J gene TRBJ2-7; D is ambiguous. CDR3 size: 12 residues. V shed 0 bases and J shed 4 bases, with 5 bases lying between them. CDR1 and CDR2 from the germline V gene are SGHDT and YYEEEE. The CDR3 is CASSLAWYEQYF. The CDR3 nucleotides read TGTGCCAGCAGCTTGGCCTGGTACGAGCAGTACTTC.

This clone was detected once. V and J are TRBV5-6 and TRBJ2-5, with D tentatively TRBD2 (5 bases). The end of the DNA fits TRBJ2-7 better, so the J call may be wrong. Germline assignment: CDR1 SGHDT and CDR2 YYEEEE. This CDR3 comprises 12 residues. The CDR3 nucleotides are TGTGCCAGCAGCTTCCGGGGTTACGAGCAGTACTTC. Protein product: CASSFRGYEQYF.

The V call is TRBV2, the J call TRBJ2-7; D tentatively reads TRBD1 or TRBD2 (5 bases each). Trimming took off 8 bases at V and 0 bases at J, with 17 bases between the two ends. This CDR3 contains 15 residues. Germline V gene sequence: CDR1 SNHLY, CDR2 FYNNEI. The CDR3 nucleotides read TGTGCCAGCCGCCAAGCCGGGACGGGCTCCTACGAGCAGTACTTC. It yields the protein CASRQAGTGSYEQYF.

V and J are TRBV6-5 and TRBJ2-7; tentatively, D is TRBD2 (6 bases). CDR1 and CDR2 from the germline V gene are MNHEY and SVGAGI. V was shortened by 6 bases and J by 2 bases, with 14 bases between the two germline ends. The CDR3 totals 14 residues. CDR3 coding DNA: TGTGCCAGCAGCCAAGGAGGGGTAACCTACGAGCAGTACTTC. This translates into CASSQGGVTYEQYF.

V is TRBV5-1 and J is TRBJ2-7; D is unclear. Germline-derived CDR1 and CDR2 are SGHRS and YFSETQ. The CDR3 totals 14 residues. V was pared by 2 bases and J by 0 bases, with 9 bases between. The CDR3: CASSFSSLSYEQYF. CDR3 bases: TGCGCCAGCAGCTTCAGCAGTCTCTCCTACGAGCAGTACTTC.